The T cell receptor beta chain under discussion was sequenced for a study of spatial heterogeneity in lung cancer. The time point: sample taken at primary tumor resection. The input material, whole RNA from tumor, nontumor lung or frozen PBMC, was sequenced unsorted. The donor group consisted of under 90 patients who had untreated, early-stage non-small cell lung cancer. TCRdb called the 5' RACE reads again in MiXCR, with one record for every CDR3 protein. Found here are approximately 29,000 distinct CDR3 sequences, roughly 8.4% of them singletons; the top ten hold under 40%. This clonotype was counted ten times or more. CDR3 length equals 14 residues. From germline, CDR1 is SGHTA and CDR2 FQGNSA. The ends lost 5 bases at V and 6 bases at J; junction bases unmatched: 3.

V gene TRBV7-2 combines with J gene TRBJ1-5; 11 bases agree with TRBD1. The sequence was collected from a female donor with early-stage non-small cell lung cancer. Source: PBMCs, taken at surgery. The CDR3 loop reads CASSGQGAAQPQHF. The CDR3 nucleotides read TGTGCCAGCAGCGGACAGGGGGCAGCTCAGCCCCAGCATTTT.